The present T cell receptor (beta chain) was sequenced within a study of STAT5B mutations in CD4+ large granular lymphocyte leukemia (dated 2022 in TCRdb). For the study in its entirety: Among healthy controls, the CDR3 'QG' motif was associated with a particular HLA allele. The TCRbeta repertoires of CD4+ T-cell large granular lymphocyte leukemia patients were compared with the TCRbeta repertoires of healthy blood donors. Flow cytometry on FACSCanto II or FACSVerse showed that the purified fractions were more than 95% pure among lymphocytes. On the study overall, not on this receptor specifically: The data were not HLA-matched, and the relatively small sample size could explain the higher clonality seen in CD4+ compared with CD8+ T-LGLL. Greater clonality appeared to be present in CD4-sorted patient repertoires than in healthy CD4+ repertoires, and the difference was retained after the putative leukemic clones were removed. Each patient's main leukemic clonotypes were private, but less than 30% of these clonotypes showed up at low frequency in the non-leukemic repertoires of other patients. TRBV06-family usage was enriched among the top patient clones (8/27) compared with healthy controls (2/35).

TCRbeta rearrangements were sequenced from genomic DNA using the immunoSEQ assay at survey resolution. In the original analysis: A lowest detectable productive clonotype frequency of 2.59 x 10-5 was observed in the TCR sequencing data. Only productive TCRbeta rearrangements, meaning sequences that were complete and in-frame, were kept for the analyses. Simpson clonality, calculated in the immunoSEQ Analyzer version 3.0, was used as the measure of sample clonality. Based on frequency, clones were grouped as very rare, small, medium, large (1-20%) or hyperexpanded (>20%). OLGA 1.2.3 estimated generation probabilities, VDJtools produced V-gene circos plots, VDJdb was queried for specificities, and GLIPH identified CDR3 motifs. TCRdb's version of the immuneACCESS table is confined to in-frame rearrangements and falls short of the full clone set. An unresolved V gene accounts for under half of the shortfall where checked; the remainder is of unknown origin. Clone size and V and J calls were adopted from that table, with D and trimming inferred from the DNA. The sample records some 38,000 clones, almost 85% of which are singletons. 1% to 1.5% of the sample goes to the ten largest clones.

Buffy coats from roughly 37 blood donors, supplied by the Finnish Red Cross blood service, were used as healthy controls. All TCR-sequenced material derived from peripheral blood: patient blood samples and healthy donor buffy coats. Peripheral blood mononuclear cells were isolated by Ficoll-Hypaque gradient centrifugation. CD4+ cells were magnetically purified from the buffy coats of healthy controls. Genomic DNA was extracted using the Gentra Puregene Cell and Tissue kit, and a Qubit 2.0 fluorometer was used to quantify it. Deletion took 5 bases off V and 0 bases off J, with a span of 12 bases between the germline ends. Via the germline V gene, CDR1 is SGHRS and CDR2 YFSETQ. The CDR3 starts with the cysteine, ends with the phenylalanine, and has 15 residues. Kept here is only the CDR3 DNA, which spans 45 bases and is read in frame from base 1. A word on this clone: Its binding antigen is unknown. There are no base qualities to consult, and no much larger clone falls within one base.

In this chain, TRBV5-1 is recombined with TRBJ1-3; perhaps TRBD1 is the D gene, with 5 bases matching. This TCR was recovered from a human donor in good health. Material for sequencing was CD4+ T cells from blood buffy coats. CDR3 sequence: CASSFGTASGNTIYF. In nucleotide form, the sequence is TGCGCCAGCAGTTTCGGGACGGCCTCTGGAAACACCATATATTTT. Full variable domain (CDR3 extended with the reference TRBV5-1 and TRBJ1-3 proteins): KAGVTQTPRYLIKTRGQQVTLSCSPISGHRSVSWYQQTPGQGLQFLFEYFSETQRNKGNFPGRFSGRQFSNSRSEMNVSTLELGDSALYLCASSFGTASGNTIYFGEGSWLTVV.